This T cell receptor beta chain was captured in a study of blood T cell repertoires in COVID-19. Study summary: The samples span acute and convalescent COVID-19 from the United States, Italy and Spain. PBMCs, B-cell-depleted T cells, or T cells provided the cDNA or gDNA that made up the material.

Authors' analysis steps: Reference gene primer amplification in the assay estimated nucleated cell counts. Sequenced by immunoSEQ multiplex PCR; TCRdb stores in-frame clones only, minus some. Clonal size and the V and J genes are those of that table, whereas D and trimming came from the DNA. The data show around 180,000 clones, more than 75% seen once. The CDR3 sequence is 18 residues long. J gave up 10 bases and V 4 bases, and 18 bases lay outside the gene matches. Germline values: CDR1 PRHDT, CDR2 FYEKMQ (reference sequence). Sequenced input: peripheral blood. This chain connects TRBV13 to TRBJ1-6, with TRBD1 identical over 8 bases. This TCR came from a person aged 65-85 years with COVID-19, enrolled during active disease. The CDR3 nucleotides are TGTGCCAGCAGCTCATCACCCGTAGGACAGGGCTTACTGTCACCCCTCCACTTT. It yields the protein CASSSSPVGQGLLSPLHF.